The 6 T cell receptor beta chains listed next were all sequenced from one sample in a study of CD8 T cells in Susac syndrome. The RNA, roughly 0.45 to 1 ug, was put through reverse transcription using random hexamers. TCRdb reprocessed the immunoSEQ multiplex PCR reads with MiXCR, giving one entry per CDR3 protein. Of over 350,000 distinct CDR3 sequences in the sample, about 85% are singletons; the top ten hold under 0.15%. The sequencing input was CD8+ T cells from PBMCs. These receptors came from a human donor with multiple sclerosis.

This CDR3 is CASSYARDSSYNEQFF. The CDR3 DNA reads as TGTGCCAGCAGTTACGCCCGGGACAGCTCCTACAATGAGCAGTTCTTC. The genes are TRBV6-6 and TRBJ2-1; 7 positions agree with TRBD1. The CDR3 runs 16 residues. From germline, CDR1 is MNHNY and CDR2 SVGAGI (reference sequence). V trimming: 2 bases; J trimming: 0 bases; junction bases outside the gene matches: 4.

This rearrangement joins TRBV27 to TRBJ2-5; 11 bases fit TRBD2. Germline V gene lookup returns CDR1 MNHEY and CDR2 SMNVEV (reference sequence). Trimming cost V 6 bases and J 5 bases; bases outside gene matches: 8. This CDR3 is built from 15 residues. For the CDR3, the DNA is TGTGCCAGCAGGGGGCTAGGGACTAGCGGTGAGACCCAGTACTTC. Its translation is CASRGLGTSGETQYF.

The rearrangement links TRBV12-3 or TRBV12-4 to TRBJ2-3, with D possibly TRBD2 on 5 matching bases. This CDR3 region has 11 residues. Deletions cut 5 bases from V and 7 bases from J, with 7 bases between. The CDR3 sequence is CASSPGNTQYF. CDR3 in DNA: TGTGCCAGCAGTCCGGGAAATACGCAGTATTTT.

The gene calls are TRBV11-2 and TRBJ2-5, with 8 bases that match TRBD1. After removal of 5 bases from V and 5 bases from J, the junction contained 13 bases not matched to a gene. CDR1 and CDR2 from the germline V gene are SGHAT and FQNNGV. CDR3 length: 16 amino acids. The CDR3 nucleotides are TGTGCCAGCAGCCTTTATGGACAGGGAGAGGGGGAGACCCAGTACTTC. Residues: CASSLYGQGEGETQYF.

The chain links TRBV20-1 to TRBJ2-6; 9 bases are a match to TRBD1. The CDR3 length is 19 residues. J was trimmed by 0 bases and V by 5 bases; bases with no gene match: 14. Per germline, CDR1 DFQATT and CDR2 SNEGSKA (reference sequence). The chain's CDR3 is CSALGLDRGFTSGANVLTF. CDR3 coding DNA: TGCAGTGCTCTAGGTTTGGACAGGGGCTTTACCTCTGGGGCCAACGTCCTGACTTTC.

The chain combines TRBV6-5 with TRBJ1-1, with D perhaps TRBD1 (6 bases). The germline V and J ends were trimmed by 4 bases and 6 bases, with 9 bases remaining between them. The CDR3 totals 12 residues. Germline V gene lookup returns CDR1 MNHEY and CDR2 SVGAGI. The CDR3 coding sequence is TGTGCCAGCAGTTTCTCAGGGGCTGAAGCTTTCTTT. This sequence encodes CASSFSGAEAFF.